This record looks at one T cell receptor beta chain sequence and its context. Its antigen is not identified. This CDR3 spans 16 amino acids. CDR1 LGHNA and CDR2 YNFKEQ come from the germline V gene. J lost 4 bases, V lost 1 base, and 8 bases had no gene match. Researchers ran the PCR with 60 Vbeta and 13 Jbeta primers. Assay used: immunoSEQ multiplex PCR; TCRdb lists only in-frame clones, some missing. The repertoire consists of approximately 120,000 clones, with under 85% occurring once and the leading ten covering around 9.1%. This entry is derived from a study of cytomegalovirus exposure and HLA in healthy donors. Whole-study results and caveats: Per a prior analysis, the majority of TCR beta V segments were productive roughly 90% or roughly 30% of the time.

This clonotype was sampled from a woman in her forties or fifties in good health and CMV-seropositive. Material for sequencing was PBMCs. V and J are TRBV4-2 and TRBJ2-5; 8 nucleotides align to TRBD2. DNA for the CDR3: TGTGCCAGCAGCCAAGCGATTAGCGGGATGGGAGAGACCCAGTACTTC. It specifies CASSQAISGMGETQYF.